Presented here are 25 T cell receptor beta chains from one specimen sequenced in a study of blood T cell repertoires in COVID-19. Measured with immunoSEQ multiplex PCR; TCRdb has only the in-frame clones, and not every one. The sample includes approximately 260,000 clones, around 86% of them seen just once. Sequencing was performed on peripheral blood. Receptors were obtained from a man between 50 and 59 years old with acute or convalescent COVID-19.

The chain joins TRBV11-2 to TRBJ2-2, with a weak D call TRBD2 (6 bases). The V and J ends lost 4 bases and 0 bases respectively, with 12 bases between them. Germline V gene sequence: CDR1 SGHAT, CDR2 FQNNGV. This CDR3 comprises 16 residues. The CDR3 sequence: CASSSLGLSNTGELFF. The CDR3 nucleotides are TGTGCCAGCAGCTCTCTGGGACTGTCGAACACCGGGGAGCTGTTTTTT.

V and J are TRBV9 and TRBJ2-5, with D perhaps TRBD2 (7 bases). Per germline, CDR1 SGDLS and CDR2 YYNGEE. This CDR3 is 14 amino acids long. V was trimmed by 0 bases and J by 7 bases, leaving 13 bases between them. CDR3 in amino acids: CASSVDGGLGTQYF. The CDR3 DNA is TGTGCCAGCAGCGTAGACGGGGGGCTGGGGACCCAGTACTTC.

The rearrangement uses TRBV11-2 and TRBJ2-7; TRBD2 aligns across 9 bases. Germline V gives CDR1 SGHAT, CDR2 FQNNGV. J gave up 3 bases and V 6 bases, and 9 bases lay outside the gene matches. The CDR3 consists of 15 residues. This CDR3 reads CASRAAGGPFYEQYF. In nucleotides, the CDR3 is TGTGCCAGCAGGGCAGCGGGGGGTCCCTTCTACGAGCAGTACTTC. The variable domain in full, completed from reference TRBV11-2 and TRBJ2-7, reads EAGVAQSPRYKIIEKRQSVAFWCNPISGHATLYWYQQILGQGPKLLIQFQNNGVVDDSQLPKDRFSAERLKGVDSTLKIQPAKLEDSAVYLCASRAAGGPFYEQYFGPGTRLTVT.

This chain joins TRBV6-6 and TRBJ1-6; TRBD1 aligns across 9 bases. The V segment lost 4 bases and the J segment 7 bases; nucleotides outside the gene matches: 5. The CDR3 consists of 15 residues. Germline V CDR1 and CDR2: MNHNY, SVGAGI (reference sequence). This CDR3 is CASSSQDRGNSPLHF. The CDR3 DNA reads TGTGCCAGCAGTTCCCAGGACAGGGGAAATTCACCCCTCCACTTT.

The chain recombines TRBV9 with TRBJ1-3; D may be TRBD1 (5 bases). CDR3 length: 13 amino acids. V was cut by 2 bases and J by 6 bases, with 9 bases left in between. Per germline, CDR1 SGDLS and CDR2 YYNGEE. Written as DNA, the CDR3 is TGTGCCAGCAGCGTCGGAGGGGCAAACACCATATATTTT. As protein: CASSVGGANTIYF.

V gene TRBV18 combines with J gene TRBJ1-1; D unresolved. V lost 3 bases, J lost 3 bases, and 14 bases lay in between. The CDR3 contains 15 residues. CDR1 and CDR2 from the germline V gene are KGHSH and LQKENI. The CDR3: CASSPLSTADTEAFF. CDR3 nucleotides: TGTGCCAGCTCACCGCTATCAACAGCGGACACTGAAGCTTTCTTT.

The rearrangement joins TRBV6-2 or TRBV6-3 to TRBJ1-3; D may be TRBD1 (6 bases). Germline CDR1 is MNHEY and CDR2 is SVGEGT. CDR3 length: 16 residues. V lost 2 bases and J lost 2, with 13 bases in between. CDR3 amino acids: CASSYPPGQAGNTIYF. DNA of the CDR3: TGTGCCAGCAGTTACCCCCCGGGACAAGCTGGAAACACCATATATTTT.

As regards this clone: The same CDR3 arises from other DNA sequences in this sample as well. This chain links TRBV18 with TRBJ2-3; D is perhaps TRBD1 (6 bases). V lost 6 bases, J lost 5 bases, and 12 bases lay in between. The CDR3 length is 13 residues. The germline V gene encodes CDR1 KGHSH and CDR2 LQKENI. CDR3 loop: CASSLQGRDTQYF. The CDR3 DNA is TGTGCCAGCTCTCTCCAGGGGAGAGATACGCAGTATTTT.

The chain joins TRBV5-6 to TRBJ1-2; no clear D gene. The germline V and J ends were trimmed by 0 bases and 8 bases, with 23 bases remaining between them. CDR3 size: 17 residues. Per the germline V gene, CDR1 is SGHDT and CDR2 is YYEEEE. The CDR3 loop is CASSLEFRLRTFEGYTF. The CDR3 region has the DNA TGTGCCAGCAGCTTGGAATTTCGGTTGAGAACCTTCGAGGGCTACACCTTC. Complete variable domain (other parts from reference TRBV5-6 and TRBJ1-2): DAGVTQSPTHLIKTRGQQVTLRCSPKSGHDTVSWYQQALGQGPQFIFQYYEEEERQRGNFPDRFSGHQFPNYSSELNVNALLLGDSALYLCASSLEFRLRTFEGYTFGSGTRLTVV.

The chain employs TRBV9 and TRBJ1-1; no reliable D call. The germline V gene encodes CDR1 SGDLS and CDR2 YYNGEE. The CDR3 is 14 amino acids. The V and J ends lost 0 bases and 5 bases respectively, with 11 bases between them. In DNA form, the CDR3 reads TGTGCCAGCAGCGTAGGATTCGGCGGAACTGAAGCTTTCTTT. Amino acids: CASSVGFGGTEAFF.

V is TRBV30 and J is TRBJ1-1; 7 bases fit TRBD1. This CDR3 comprises 13 residues. Germline CDR1 is GTSNPN and CDR2 is SVGIG (reference sequence). Trimming took 4 bases from V and 0 from J; bases not matched to a gene: 2. CDR3 residues: CAWIGTVNTEAFF. The CDR3 DNA sequence: TGTGCCTGGATAGGGACAGTGAACACTGAAGCTTTCTTT.

The chain is built from TRBV4-2 and TRBJ1-6; the match to TRBD1 covers 11 bases. The CDR3 consists of 16 residues. CDR1 is LGHNA and CDR2 is YNFKEQ in the germline V gene. V lost 4 bases and J lost 10; bases outside the gene matches: 9. The DNA for the CDR3 is TGTGCCAGCAGCCCGGGGACAGGGGGACTAAAGTCACCCCTCCACTTT. Residues: CASSPGTGGLKSPLHF.

V gene TRBV2 combines with J gene TRBJ2-3; 9 bases align to TRBD2. The CDR3 loop spans 15 amino acids. Germline V CDR1 and CDR2: SNHLY, FYNNEI. The V and J ends lost 3 bases and 7 bases, in that order; junction bases with no gene match: 8. In nucleotides, the CDR3 is TGTGCCAGCAGTGAGGCGGGGGGGTCCGGGTATACGCAGTATTTT. It is translated as CASSEAGGSGYTQYF.

The chain employs TRBV7-2 and TRBJ1-2; a weak D match, TRBD1 (6 bases). The ends were cut back, 5 bases at V and 4 bases at J, with 17 bases in the middle. The V gene's germline CDR1 is SGHTA and CDR2 FQGNSA. The CDR3 is 15 amino acids. DNA for the CDR3: TGTGCCAGCAGCCCCGGTGGGCAGGGGCTCTATGGCTACACCTTC. It specifies CASSPGGQGLYGYTF.

The chain employs TRBV4-1 and TRBJ2-5; D is possibly TRBD2 (5 bases). From germline, CDR1 is MGHRA and CDR2 YSYEKL. V was trimmed by 1 base and J by 5 bases, leaving 14 bases between them. The length of the CDR3 is 15 residues. Here the CDR3 DNA reads TGCGCCAGCAGCCAAGGGTTGAAGGGAGTTGAGACCCAGTACTTC. This codes for CASSQGLKGVETQYF.

This clone was seen only a few times. CDR3 sequence reads: CAISGTGTTDTQYF. CDR3 DNA: TGTGCCATCAGTGGGACTGGTACCACAGATACGCAGTATTTT. J is TRBJ2-3 and V is TRBV10-3; D may be TRBD2 (5 bases). Looked up from germline, CDR1 is ENHRY and CDR2 is SYGVKD. Trimming shortened V by 4 bases and J by 2 bases, and 10 bases separated the two germline ends. The CDR3 extends over 14 amino acids.

In its sample, this clone was seen once. The rearrangement links TRBV7-2 to TRBJ1-1; D might be TRBD1 (6 bases). Germline V gene sequence: CDR1 SGHTA, CDR2 FQGNSA. V lost 1 base, J lost 1 base, and 10 bases lay in between. The CDR3 spans 15 residues. CDR3 bases: TGTGCCAGCAGCTTAGTTTGGGGACAGAACACTGAAGCTTTCTTT. Its translation is CASSLVWGQNTEAFF.

This clone was counted ten times or more. This CDR3 is also generated by other DNA sequences in the sample. The chain carries TRBV9 and TRBJ2-3; TRBD2 matches at 9 bases. V shed 0 bases and J 3 bases; nucleotides not matched to a gene: 2. This CDR3 has 15 amino acids. The germline CDR1 and CDR2 sequences are SGDLS and YYNGEE. The CDR3 here is CASSVGGGATDTQYF. The CDR3 nucleotides read TGTGCCAGCAGCGTAGGCGGGGGGGCAACAGATACGCAGTATTTT.

The chain recombines TRBV7-9 with TRBJ1-6; 8 bases match TRBD1. Germline V gene lookup returns CDR1 SEHNR and CDR2 FQNEAQ (reference sequence). J gave up 7 bases and V 6 bases, and 8 bases lay outside the gene matches. The CDR3 has 15 residues. The chain's CDR3 is CASSLQGVGNSPLHF. CDR3 in DNA: TGTGCCAGCAGTTTACAGGGGGTTGGGAATTCACCCCTCCACTTT.

This chain uses TRBV6-6 with TRBJ2-1; no clear D. There are 14 residues in the CDR3. V was pared by 6 bases and J by 0 bases, with 9 bases between. Germline CDR1 and CDR2: MNHNY and SVGAGI (reference sequence). CDR3 amino acids: CASSLASSYNEQFF. The DNA for the CDR3 is TGTGCCAGCAGCCTTGCTAGCTCCTACAATGAGCAGTTCTTC.

J is TRBJ2-2 and V is TRBV30; no definite D call. The ends were cut back, 3 bases at V and 5 bases at J, with 7 bases in the middle. The CDR3 contains 12 residues. Germline CDR1 reads GTSNPN; CDR2 reads SVGIG (reference sequence). The CDR3 nucleotides are TGTGCCTGGAGCCGGAGTACCGGGGAGCTGTTTTTT. This gives the protein CAWSRSTGELFF.

The chain links TRBV5-1 to TRBJ2-2; 9 nucleotides agree with TRBD1. CDR3 length equals 15 residues. Germline V CDR1 and CDR2: SGHRS, YFSETQ. The V segment lost 4 bases and the J segment 5 bases; nucleotides outside the gene matches: 6. CDR3 coding DNA: TGCGCCAGCAGCGGTGGGACAGGGAAAACCGGGGAGCTGTTTTTT. Translating it yields CASSGGTGKTGELFF. Based on the CDR3 plus reference TRBV5-1 and TRBJ2-2, the full variable domain is KAGVTQTPRYLIKTRGQQVTLSCSPISGHRSVSWYQQTPGQGLQFLFEYFSETQRNKGNFPGRFSGRQFSNSRSEMNVSTLELGDSALYLCASSGGTGKTGELFFGEGSRLTVL.

The genes are TRBV11-2 and TRBJ1-6; no definite D call. Germline assignment: CDR1 SGHAT and CDR2 FQNNGV. The CDR3 sequence is 18 residues long. V was clipped by 0 bases and J by 0 bases, with 12 bases between them. CDR3 DNA: TGTGCCAGCAGCTTAGATGTGTATAGAAGCTCCTATAATTCACCCCTCCACTTT. As protein: CASSLDVYRSSYNSPLHF. Filled out from reference TRBV11-2 and TRBJ1-6, the complete variable domain reads EAGVAQSPRYKIIEKRQSVAFWCNPISGHATLYWYQQILGQGPKLLIQFQNNGVVDDSQLPKDRFSAERLKGVDSTLKIQPAKLEDSAVYLCASSLDVYRSSYNSPLHFGNGTRLTVT.

The chain uses TRBV9 and TRBJ2-5, with a tentative D call TRBD2 (5 bases). The germline CDR1 and CDR2 sequences are SGDLS and YYNGEE. V shed 3 bases and J shed 5 bases, with 14 bases lying between them. The CDR3 has 14 residues. The DNA for the CDR3 is TGTGCCAGCAGCGACTTGGGGTCGGGGGAGACCCAGTACTTC. It translates to CASSDLGSGETQYF.

This clone was seen only a few times. This rearrangement joins TRBV18 to TRBJ1-2, with D possibly matching TRBD1 (5 bases). The V end was cut by 4 bases, the J end by 3 bases, with 12 bases between. CDR3 length equals 14 residues. Germline V CDR1 and CDR2: KGHSH, LQKENI. The DNA of the CDR3 is TGTGCCAGCTCACAGGGGCCAAACTACTATGGCTACACCTTC. It encodes CASSQGPNYYGYTF.